This T cell receptor (beta chain) was sequenced for a study of blood T cell repertoires in COVID-19. Turning to the study itself: Samples taken during acute and convalescent COVID-19 were collected in the United States, Italy and Spain.

The authors' processing: Nucleated cell number was recorded as an estimate derived from reference gene primer amplification. Using immunoSEQ multiplex PCR, the repertoire was profiled, and TCRdb retains in-frame clones only, with some absent. The V and J calls and clone size come from that table; D and trimming were worked out from the DNA. The repertoire has roughly 340,000 clones, 87% of them found once; the top ten carry roughly 6%. The CDR3 length is 16 residues. Trimming at V came to 0 bases and at J to 3 bases, leaving 4 bases not matched to a gene. Looked up from germline, CDR1 is LGHNA and CDR2 is YSLEER.

The sequence was obtained from a woman aged 45 to 65 with COVID-19, enrolled during active disease. The V and J genes are TRBV4-3 and TRBJ2-2; 7 bases agree with TRBD2. Sequencing was performed on peripheral blood. As DNA, the CDR3 is TGCGCCAGCAGCCAAGATTTAACTAGCGACACCGGGGAGCTGTTTTTT. Encoded protein: CASSQDLTSDTGELFF.